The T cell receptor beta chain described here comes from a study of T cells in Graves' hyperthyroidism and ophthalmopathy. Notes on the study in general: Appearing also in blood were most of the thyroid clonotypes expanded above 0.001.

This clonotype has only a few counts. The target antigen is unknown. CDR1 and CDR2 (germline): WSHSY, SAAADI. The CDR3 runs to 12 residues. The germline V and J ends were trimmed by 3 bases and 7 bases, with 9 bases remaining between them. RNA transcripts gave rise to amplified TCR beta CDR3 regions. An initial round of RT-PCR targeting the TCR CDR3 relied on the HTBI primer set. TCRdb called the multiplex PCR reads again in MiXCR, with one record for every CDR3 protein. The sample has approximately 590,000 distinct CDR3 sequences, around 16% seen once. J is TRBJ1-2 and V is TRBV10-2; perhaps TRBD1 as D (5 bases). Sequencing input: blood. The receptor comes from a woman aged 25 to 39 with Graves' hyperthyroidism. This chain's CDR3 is CASSDRGVGYTF. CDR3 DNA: TGCGCCAGCAGTGATAGGGGCGTTGGCTACACCTTC.